This note documents a single T cell receptor (beta chain) sequence. Trimming stripped 2 bases from V and 7 bases from J, with 20 bases between. In germline, CDR1 is MNHNS, CDR2 SASEGT. There are 16 residues in the CDR3. This record comes from a study of blood T cell repertoires in COVID-19. The table came from immunoSEQ multiplex PCR; TCRdb's copy has only in-frame clones and leaves some out. This sample has about 180,000 clones; over 75% occur once, and the top ten carry 9.8%. Material for sequencing was peripheral blood. The chain combines TRBV6-1 with TRBJ1-2; weak D call: TRBD1 (6 bases). The clonotype comes from a woman of 80 years or more with acute or convalescent COVID-19. The CDR3 nucleotides are TGTGCCAGCAGTGAAATAATGGTGCTGGGGGGGCTTGGCTACACCTTC. This codes for CASSEIMVLGGLGYTF.